This T cell receptor (beta chain) came from a study of blood T cell repertoires in COVID-19. Germline CDR1 reads GTSNPN; CDR2 reads SVGIG (reference sequence). Trimming took 2 bases from V and 6 from J; bases not matched to a gene: 7. The CDR3 length is 13 residues. TCRdb's copy holds only in-frame clones and misses some; the assay was immunoSEQ multiplex PCR. The sample lists fewer than 150,000 clones; 70% to 80% were seen once. The J gene is TRBJ2-7, the V gene TRBV30; TRBD2 matches 7 bases. The sequence came from a man between 60 and 70 years old who had recovered from COVID-19. Sequencing was performed on peripheral blood. CDR3 protein: CAWSPREWSEQYF. CDR3 nucleotides: TGTGCCTGGAGTCCGCGGGAGTGGTCCGAGCAGTACTTC.